This is a list of T cell receptor beta chains from one sample in a study of cytomegalovirus exposure and HLA in healthy donors. Clones were sequenced by immunoSEQ multiplex PCR, and TCRdb holds only the in-frame ones, with some missing. The sample has 140,000 or so clones, about 84% seen once. Input material: PBMCs. The receptors were sampled from a male donor in good health and CMV-seronegative. Each CDR3 is given with its conserved first and last residue.

J,V,CDR3
TRBJ2-7,TRBV4-3,CASSQDGGMASGRYEQYF
TRBJ2-2,TRBV28,CASSLLAGGLTGELFF
TRBJ1-1,TRBV6-5,CASSHPWTGNTEAFF
TRBJ2-4,TRBV28,CASSLLAGGPRNIQYF
TRBJ1-1,TRBV6-5,CASSYVGGGANTEAFF
TRBJ1-5,TRBV28,CASSLIHTPENNQPQHF
TRBJ1-5,TRBV4-3,CASSQGTGGPTQHF
TRBJ2-7,TRBV7-7,CASSRGQPYEQYF
TRBJ2-7,TRBV5-4,CASSPRGTGAPYEQYF
TRBJ2-3,TRBV6-5,CASSLLAGTRTDTQYF
TRBJ2-1,TRBV27,CASSHGQGSYNEQFF
TRBJ2-3,TRBV6-5,CASSYRASGSTDTQYF
TRBJ2-1,TRBV10-3,CAISESSTTSGSGNEQFF
TRBJ2-7,TRBV7-2,CASSDNRGRPYEQYF
TRBJ2-3,TRBV29-1,CSVRTSSTDTQYF
TRBJ2-1,TRBV28,CASSPGLAYNEQFF
TRBJ2-1,TRBV27,CASSLRVSQGAHHEQFF
TRBJ1-2,TRBV19,CASSAQTKSYGYTF
TRBJ2-1,TRBV28,CASSRTGAPIYNEQFF
TRBJ1-5,TRBV28,CASSFGAGALSNQPQHF
TRBJ1-2,TRBV5-5,CASSLGGGGYTF
.,TRBV28,CASSLRSGEQFF
TRBJ2-5,TRBV7-3,CASSLWSQETQYF
TRBJ2-2,TRBV19,CATRGNSGELFF
TRBJ2-6,TRBV27,CASSLGGAGANVLTF
TRBJ2-2,TRBV9,CASSVGGARIGELFF
TRBJ1-1,TRBV28,CASSLISAEAFF
TRBJ1-5,TRBV19,CASSSENSNQPQHF
TRBJ1-2,TRBV6-5,CASGPGQGAFGYTF
TRBJ2-1,TRBV19,CASKTLAGERNEQFF
TRBJ2-7,TRBV28,CASSLQGGPYEQYF
TRBJ2-7,TRBV2,CASSLRDTLSYEQYF
TRBJ2-5,TRBV30,CAWSALEREETQYF
TRBJ2-7,TRBV5-1,CASSPTERELYEQYF
TRBJ2-3,TRBV19,CASNLGLVGDTQYF
TRBJ1-2,TRBV4-2,CASSQDSEVYGYTF
TRBJ2-5,TRBV7-3,CASSFSRGVQETQYF
TRBJ2-7,TRBV29-1,CSARDRAYEQYF
TRBJ1-1,TRBV28,CASSLPRQGGYTEAFF
TRBJ2-7,TRBV6-1,CASSEDRGREQYF
TRBJ1-3,TRBV6-5,CAASRGDGNTIYF
TRBJ2-1,TRBV11-2,CASSFLAGGNNEQFF
TRBJ2-7,TRBV7-2,CASSLVGQLAREQYF
TRBJ2-1,TRBV11-2,CASSSTRGSYNEQFF
TRBJ1-3,TRBV12-5,CASGGPSSGNTIYF
TRBJ1-2,TRBV5-4,CASSWSFGTDPDYGYTF
TRBJ2-1,TRBV7-7,CASSLDRSSPVDEQFF
TRBJ2-7,TRBV7-6,CASSVGAGQGFYEQYF
TRBJ2-5,TRBV4-1,CASSQGVLAGQETQYF
TRBJ2-7,TRBV29-1,CSVEVEGGPSEQYF
TRBJ2-1,TRBV28,CASSLTGWYNEQFF
TRBJ1-1,TRBV6-6,CASSYLARAGNTEAFF
TRBJ1-1,TRBV28,CASSPLRQITEAFF
TRBJ1-1,TRBV10-3,CAISDAGGSSEAFF
TRBJ2-7,TRBV5-3,CARSLARGEQYF